This T cell receptor beta chain is from a study of blood T cell repertoires in COVID-19. On the study more broadly: The samples span acute and convalescent COVID-19 from the United States, Italy and Spain. PBMCs, B-cell-depleted T cells, or T cells were the source of the cDNA or gDNA that made up the material.

In the authors' workflow: Reference gene primer amplification gave estimated nucleated cell counts. Libraries were prepared by immunoSEQ multiplex PCR; TCRdb keeps only in-frame clonotypes and omits some of them. Clonal size and the V and J genes are those of that table, whereas D and trimming came from the DNA. The table shows about 150,000 clones, with under 80% occurring only once. V lost 3 bases and J lost 0; bases outside the gene matches: 9. Germline V gives CDR1 MDHEN, CDR2 SYDVKM. This CDR3 spans 19 amino acids. The source of this sequence is a man between 60 and 75 years old with acute or convalescent COVID-19. The sequenced sample was peripheral blood. The chain joins TRBV28 to TRBJ2-1; TRBD2 matches at 12 bases. The DNA for the CDR3 is TGTGCCAGCAGTTTCCCTGGACTAGCGGGATACCACTCCTACAATGAGCAGTTCTTC. Its translation is CASSFPGLAGYHSYNEQFF. Complete variable domain (other parts from reference TRBV28 and TRBJ2-1): DVKVTQSSRYLVKRTGEKVFLECVQDMDHENMFWYRQDPGLGLRLIYFSYDVKMKEKGDIPEGYSVSREKKERFSLILESASTNQTSMYLCASSFPGLAGYHSYNEQFFGPGTRLTVL.